The next 9 T cell receptor beta chains were all read from a single sample in a study of tumor T cells in aggressive B-cell lymphoma. The repertoire was sequenced with immunoSEQ multiplex PCR; TCRdb's copy has only in-frame clones and lacks some. The data hold thousands of clones, with just under 95% observed a single time. The specimen was tumor tissue. The receptor set was obtained from an adult with diffuse large B cell lymphoma.

This chain connects TRBV4-2 to TRBJ2-5; 8 positions match TRBD1. V gave up 1 base and J gave up 5 bases; unmatched junction bases: 12. There are 17 residues in the CDR3. In germline, CDR1 is LGHNA, CDR2 YNFKEQ. The CDR3 protein is CASSQGGQGRVVETQYF. The CDR3 DNA sequence: TGTGCCAGCAGCCAAGGAGGACAGGGCCGGGTTGTGGAGACCCAGTACTTC.

The chain carries TRBV19 and TRBJ2-7; 7 nucleotides agree with TRBD1. Germline V gives CDR1 LNHDA, CDR2 SQIVND (reference sequence). Trimming removed 1 base from V and 5 bases from J; junction bases left unmatched: 8. This CDR3 spans 15 amino acids. The CDR3 DNA sequence: TGTGCCAGTAGTATAGCTGCGACAGGGTTCGACGAGCAGTACTTC. Translation: CASSIAATGFDEQYF. Full variable domain (rest looked up from reference TRBV19 and TRBJ2-7): DGGITQSPKYLFRKEGQNVTLSCEQNLNHDAMYWYRQDPGQGLRLIYYSQIVNDFQKGDIAEGYSVSREKKESFPLTVTSAQKNPTAFYLCASSIAATGFDEQYFGPGTRLTVT.

This clone was seen a handful of times. V is TRBV5-1 and J is TRBJ2-1; TRBD2 is a possible D gene (6 bases). This CDR3 is built from 15 residues. Germline CDR1 reads SGHRS; CDR2 reads YFSETQ. V was pared by 0 bases and J by 4 bases, with 11 bases between. For the CDR3, the DNA is TGCGCCAGCAGCTTGGCCGAGGAGGGGTACAATGAGCAGTTCTTC. Translated, it gives CASSLAEEGYNEQFF.

The chain employs TRBV27 and TRBJ1-5; D unclear. Trimming pared 7 bases from V and 1 base from J, leaving 11 bases between. Germline lookup yields CDR1 MNHEY and CDR2 SMNVEV (reference sequence). The CDR3 has 14 residues. The CDR3 loop is CASKITGSNQPQHF. As DNA, the CDR3 is TGTGCCAGCAAGATCACGGGAAGCAATCAGCCCCAGCATTTT.

The genes are TRBV18 and TRBJ1-6; D might be TRBD1 (5 bases). CDR3 size: 14 residues. Deletions cut 3 bases from V and 8 bases from J, with 11 bases between. The germline V gene has CDR1 KGHSH and CDR2 LQKENI. CDR3 region: CASSPRGPDSPLHF. The CDR3, as DNA: TGTGCCAGCTCACCTAGGGGCCCCGATTCACCCCTCCACTTT.

This clone was observed a single time. Other DNA variants within this sample encode the same CDR3. CDR3 bases: TGTGCCAGCAGCCATACCTCTGGGAGGGGTCGCGGGGAGCTGTTTTTT. It is translated as CASSHTSGRGRGELFF. The chain links TRBV14 to TRBJ2-2; TRBD2 aligns across 7 bases. Germline V gene data show CDR1 as SGHDN and CDR2 as FVKESK. This CDR3 has 16 residues. The junction had 11 bases not matched to a gene; V was cut back by 3 bases and J by 7 bases.

The chain combines TRBV30 with TRBJ2-6; D is perhaps TRBD2 (6 bases). V was shortened by 3 bases and J by 4 bases, with 16 bases between the two germline ends. This CDR3 region has 16 residues. Germline values: CDR1 GTSNPN, CDR2 SVGIG (reference sequence). The CDR3 DNA reads as TGTGCCTGGAGGCGGGACGGGTCTGGGGGGGCCAACGTCCTGACTTTC. Amino acid sequence: CAWRRDGSGGANVLTF.

This clone showed up just once. The chain is built from TRBV28 and TRBJ2-7, with a weak D call TRBD1 (5 bases). V lost 4 bases, J lost 4 bases, and 17 bases lay in between. The CDR3 is 15 residues long. The germline V gene encodes CDR1 MDHEN and CDR2 SYDVKM. CDR3 sequence (DNA): TGTGCCAGCAGTTCAAGAGCAGGGTACTTATACGAGCAGTACTTC. It yields the protein CASSSRAGYLYEQYF.

This sequence joins TRBV4-3 and TRBJ2-2, with 9 bases identical to TRBD2. The CDR3 runs 16 residues. Losses at the gene ends were 0 bases for V and 5 bases for J; bases not matched to a gene: 4. CDR1 and CDR2 from the germline V gene are LGHNA and YSLEER. CDR3 region: CASSQEAGGLTGELFF. CDR3 in DNA: TGCGCCAGCAGCCAAGAGGCGGGGGGGCTTACCGGGGAGCTGTTTTTT.